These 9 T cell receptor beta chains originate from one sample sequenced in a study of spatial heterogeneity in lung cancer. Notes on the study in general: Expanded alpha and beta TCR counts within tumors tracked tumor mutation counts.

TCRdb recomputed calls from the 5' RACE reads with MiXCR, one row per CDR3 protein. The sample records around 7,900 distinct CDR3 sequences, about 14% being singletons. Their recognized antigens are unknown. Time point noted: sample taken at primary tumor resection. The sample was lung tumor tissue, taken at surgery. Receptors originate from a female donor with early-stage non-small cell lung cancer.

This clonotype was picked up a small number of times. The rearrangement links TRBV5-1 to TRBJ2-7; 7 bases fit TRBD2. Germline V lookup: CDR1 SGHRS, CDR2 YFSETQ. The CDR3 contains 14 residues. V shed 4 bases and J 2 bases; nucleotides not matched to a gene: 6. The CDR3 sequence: CASSEAGLPYEQYF. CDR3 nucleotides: TGCGCCAGCAGCGAAGCGGGGCTCCCCTACGAGCAGTACTTC.

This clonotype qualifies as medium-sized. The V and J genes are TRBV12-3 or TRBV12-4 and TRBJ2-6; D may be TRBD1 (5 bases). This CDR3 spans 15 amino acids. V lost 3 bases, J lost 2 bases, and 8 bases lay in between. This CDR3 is CASSFSGPGANVLTF. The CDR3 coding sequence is TGTGCCAGCAGTTTTTCAGGGCCTGGGGCCAACGTCCTGACTTTC.

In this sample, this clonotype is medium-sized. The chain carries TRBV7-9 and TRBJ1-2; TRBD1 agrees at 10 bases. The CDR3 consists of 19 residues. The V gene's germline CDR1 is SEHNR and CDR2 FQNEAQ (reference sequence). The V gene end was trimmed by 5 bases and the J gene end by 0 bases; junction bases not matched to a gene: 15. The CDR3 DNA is TGTGCCAGCAGCCATCAGCCCACGGGACAGGGGACCACTAACTATGGCTACACCTTC. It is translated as CASSHQPTGQGTTNYGYTF.

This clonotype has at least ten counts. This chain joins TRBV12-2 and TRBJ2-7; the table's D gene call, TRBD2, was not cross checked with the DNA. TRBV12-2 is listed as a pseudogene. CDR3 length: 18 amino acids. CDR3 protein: CASRLARKSDYHSYEQYF. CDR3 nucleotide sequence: TGTGCAAGTCGCTTAGCGCGAAAGTCAGACTATCATTCCTACGAGCAGTACTTC.

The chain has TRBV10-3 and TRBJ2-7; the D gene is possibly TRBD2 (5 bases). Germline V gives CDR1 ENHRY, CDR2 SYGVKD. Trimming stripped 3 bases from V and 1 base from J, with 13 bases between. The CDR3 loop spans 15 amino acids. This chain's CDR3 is CAISDFSGPSYEQYF. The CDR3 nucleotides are TGTGCCATCAGTGATTTCAGCGGCCCATCCTACGAGCAGTACTTC.

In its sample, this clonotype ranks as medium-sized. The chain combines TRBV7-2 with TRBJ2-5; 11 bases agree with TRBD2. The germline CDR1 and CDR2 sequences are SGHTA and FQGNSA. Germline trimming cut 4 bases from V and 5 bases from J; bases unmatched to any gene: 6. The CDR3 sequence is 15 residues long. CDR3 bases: TGTGCCAGCAGCTCCCGACTAGCGGGGAGCGAGACCCAGTACTTC. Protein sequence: CASSSRLAGSETQYF.

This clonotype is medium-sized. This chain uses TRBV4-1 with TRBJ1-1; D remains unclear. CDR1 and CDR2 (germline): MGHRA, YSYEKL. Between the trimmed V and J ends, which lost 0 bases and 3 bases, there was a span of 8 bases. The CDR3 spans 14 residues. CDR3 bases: TGCGCCAGCAGCCAAGATTTAAGGGACACTGAAGCTTTCTTT. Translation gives CASSQDLRDTEAFF.

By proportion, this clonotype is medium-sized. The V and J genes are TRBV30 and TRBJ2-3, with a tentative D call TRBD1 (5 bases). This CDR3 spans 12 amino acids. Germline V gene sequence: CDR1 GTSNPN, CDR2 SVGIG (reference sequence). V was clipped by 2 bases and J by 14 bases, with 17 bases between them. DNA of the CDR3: TGTGCCTGGAGTTGGGCAAGGGGAAGACGGTATTTT. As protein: CAWSWARGRRYF.

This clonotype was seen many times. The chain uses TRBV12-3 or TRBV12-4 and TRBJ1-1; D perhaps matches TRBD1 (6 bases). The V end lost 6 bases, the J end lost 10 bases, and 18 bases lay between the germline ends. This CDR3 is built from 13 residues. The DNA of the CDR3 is TGTGCCAGCAGCCCCTCTAGGGGGGCGGTAGCTTTCTTT. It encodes CASSPSRGAVAFF.